The 18 T cell receptor beta chains reported below all come from one sample, sequenced in a study of T cell repertoires in ileal Crohn's disease. Clones were sequenced by immunoSEQ multiplex PCR, and TCRdb holds only the in-frame ones, with some missing. In the table there are roughly 16,000 clones, around 93% of which are singletons. Sequencing used ileal tissue. These receptors came from an adult with Crohn's disease.

The chain has TRBV19 and TRBJ1-1, with TRBD1 identical over 11 bases. This CDR3 spans 16 amino acids. Looked up from germline, CDR1 is LNHDA and CDR2 is SQIVND (reference sequence). With 4 bases clipped from V and 0 bases from J, the junction kept 4 bases outside the gene matches. DNA of the CDR3: TGTGCCAGTAGTAGGGGACAGGGGGGGATGAACACTGAAGCTTTCTTT. It yields the protein CASSRGQGGMNTEAFF.

The genes are TRBV13 and TRBJ2-7, with TRBD2 identical over 8 bases. The CDR3 spans 15 residues. Germline values: CDR1 PRHDT, CDR2 FYEKMQ (reference sequence). J gave up 2 bases and V 4 bases, and 7 bases lay outside the gene matches. The CDR3 nucleotides are TGTGCCAGCAGCTGGCGAAGTAGCGGGACCTACGAGCAGTACTTC. It yields the protein CASSWRSSGTYEQYF.

The V gene is TRBV7-9, the J gene TRBJ2-7; 11 bases are shared with TRBD1. The J segment lost 6 bases and the V segment lost 4 bases, leaving 5 bases of the junction unmatched. This CDR3 region has 14 residues. Per the germline V gene, CDR1 is SEHNR and CDR2 is FQNEAQ (reference sequence). The CDR3 DNA reads as TGTGCCAGCAGCTCTTGGGACAGGGGGGGCGAGCAGTACTTC. Encoded protein: CASSSWDRGGEQYF.

The chain is built from TRBV9 and TRBJ2-3; the D gene is possibly TRBD2 (5 bases). The CDR3 loop spans 17 amino acids. The V and J ends lost 2 bases and 2 bases respectively, with 18 bases between them. CDR1 and CDR2 from the germline V gene are SGDLS and YYNGEE. As DNA, the CDR3 is TGTGCCAGCAGCGTCGAGGGCTTCCCTATCCCCACAGATACGCAGTATTTT. Protein product: CASSVEGFPIPTDTQYF.

The V and J genes are TRBV4-1 and TRBJ2-5; D is undetermined. Trimming took off 1 base at V and 5 bases at J, with 17 bases between the two ends. CDR1 and CDR2 from the germline V gene are MGHRA and YSYEKL. The CDR3 has 16 amino acids. CDR3 sequence (DNA): TGCGCCAGCAGCCAAGGGGTATCGGGTTTTGGCGAGACCCAGTACTTC. Amino acid sequence: CASSQGVSGFGETQYF.

This chain links TRBV6-5 with TRBJ1-1, with no clear D. The CDR3 extends over 13 amino acids. Germline V lookup: CDR1 MNHEY, CDR2 SVGAGI. V shed 7 bases and J shed 1 base, with 10 bases lying between them. CDR3 nucleotide sequence: TGTGCCAGCATCAAGCCAGGGAACACTGAAGCTTTCTTT. Its translation is CASIKPGNTEAFF.

This chain connects TRBV2 to TRBJ1-2; D is possibly TRBD1 (5 bases). CDR3 length equals 13 residues. Trimming cost V 5 bases and J 8 bases, with 15 bases left between them. Germline-derived CDR1 and CDR2 are SNHLY and FYNNEI. The CDR3 DNA reads as TGTGCCAGCAGTCCACGGGGGGGAAGCGGCTACACCTTC. It codes for CASSPRGGSGYTF.

The chain couples TRBV5-4 to TRBJ2-1; maybe TRBD1 (5 bases). The CDR3 extends over 14 amino acids. CDR1 SGHNT and CDR2 YYREEE come from the germline V gene (reference sequence). V was trimmed by 4 bases and J by 5 bases, leaving 13 bases between them. As DNA, the CDR3 is TGTGCCAGCAGCGCGGAAACAGGTCACAATGAGCAGTTCTTC. Amino acids: CASSAETGHNEQFF.

Comments on this clone: One end of the junction varies from germline; a read error may be responsible. The rearrangement links TRBV27 to TRBJ2-2; D perhaps matches TRBD1 (5 bases). This CDR3 spans 14 amino acids. Germline CDR1 is MNHEY and CDR2 is SMNVEV (reference sequence). CDR3 amino acids: CACSSKGDSWELFF. DNA for the CDR3: TGTGCCTGCAGTTCAAAGGGCGACAGTTGGGAGCTGTTTTTT.

The chain links TRBV5-8 to TRBJ2-1; possible D gene TRBD2, 6 bases. The CDR3 consists of 17 residues. CDR1 and CDR2 (germline): SGHTS, YDEGEE. Trimming took off 1 base at V and 7 bases at J, with 21 bases between the two ends. CDR3 nucleotides: TGTGCCAGCAGCTTGCGGCACGGGGGACCCCTGAGAAATGAGCAGTTCTTC. Translating gives CASSLRHGGPLRNEQFF.

The chain joins TRBV5-4 to TRBJ2-1; the match to TRBD2 covers 9 bases. Germline assignment: CDR1 SGHNT and CDR2 YYREEE (reference sequence). This CDR3 spans 14 amino acids. The junction had 2 bases not matched to a gene; V was cut back by 2 bases and J by 5 bases. CDR3 in amino acids: CASSFSGGNNEQFF. CDR3 coding DNA: TGTGCCAGCAGCTTTAGCGGGGGAAACAATGAGCAGTTCTTC.

A single count supports this clone. V gene TRBV4-3 combines with J gene TRBJ1-2; a weak D match, TRBD1 (5 bases). CDR1 is LGHNA, CDR2 YSLEER, per germline. V lost 0 bases to trimming and J lost 6 bases, with 14 bases between them. There are 15 residues in the CDR3. This CDR3 reads CASSQDREDIHGYTF. The CDR3 DNA follows: TGCGCCAGCAGCCAAGATCGCGAGGACATTCATGGCTACACCTTC.

The chain employs TRBV4-2 and TRBJ1-2; D is unclear. CDR3 size: 12 residues. In germline, CDR1 is LGHNA, CDR2 YNFKEQ. Deletions cut 3 bases from V and 7 bases from J, with 9 bases between. CDR3 in amino acids: CASSQPGRGYTF. CDR3 DNA: TGTGCCAGCAGCCAGCCTGGGCGTGGCTACACCTTC.

The chain joins TRBV6-1 to TRBJ1-6; D remains unclear. The V and J ends lost 6 bases and 3 bases respectively, with 12 bases between them. Germline values: CDR1 MNHNS, CDR2 SASEGT. This CDR3 region has 15 residues. CDR3 sequence: CASRRRDFYNSPLHF. The CDR3 nucleotides read TGTGCCAGCAGAAGGAGAGACTTCTATAATTCACCCCTCCACTTT.

The V call is TRBV4-3, the J call TRBJ2-5, with TRBD2 matching over 9 bases. Per the germline V gene, CDR1 is LGHNA and CDR2 is YSLEER. The junction had 7 bases not matched to a gene; V was cut back by 3 bases and J by 2 bases. The CDR3 loop spans 16 amino acids. CDR3 protein: CASSQAYAGGQETQYF. The CDR3 nucleotides are TGCGCCAGCAGCCAGGCCTACGCGGGGGGGCAAGAGACCCAGTACTTC.

The chain is built from TRBV15 and TRBJ2-7; TRBD2 is a possible D gene (6 bases). The CDR3 contains 16 residues. With 0 bases removed from V and 3 bases from J, the gap between germline ends came to 15 bases. The germline V gene encodes CDR1 LNHNV and CDR2 YYDKDF (reference sequence). The CDR3 sequence is CATSRDTGQGLYEQYF. The CDR3 nucleotides read TGTGCCACCAGCAGAGATACGGGGCAGGGACTCTACGAGCAGTACTTC.

The chain joins TRBV4-1 to TRBJ1-1, with 7 bases aligning to TRBD1. J was trimmed by 0 bases and V by 4 bases; bases with no gene match: 8. The CDR3 length is 16 residues. CDR1 is MGHRA, CDR2 YSYEKL, per germline. DNA for the CDR3: TGCGCCAGCAGCCCGTCGACCGACAGGGTGAACACTGAAGCTTTCTTT. This sequence encodes CASSPSTDRVNTEAFF.

V usage is TRBV18 and J usage is TRBJ2-1, with 12 bases that match TRBD2. Losses at the gene ends were 6 bases for V and 1 base for J; bases not matched to a gene: 1. Germline V gene data show CDR1 as KGHSH and CDR2 as LQKENI. The CDR3 has 15 residues. CDR3 amino acids: CASSGTSGSYNEQFF. CDR3 nucleotide sequence: TGTGCCAGCTCTGGGACTAGCGGGTCCTACAATGAGCAGTTCTTC.